This T cell receptor beta chain was recovered during a study of TET2 disruption in CD19-targeted CAR T cells. The method was immunoSEQ multiplex PCR; TCRdb's version includes in-frame clones alone and lacks a portion of them. This sample's table reports around 30,000 clones. Regarding this clone: The antigen is undetermined.

Treatment reported: autologous CTL019 cells: CD19 CAR with 4-1BB and CD3 zeta domains. A CD19 CAR with TCR zeta and 4-1BB domains was used. T cells for CTL019 manufacturing were collected from peripheral blood by leukapheresis. This TCR was recovered from a man between 65 and 85 years old with chronic lymphocytic leukemia. The sequenced sample was CD8- CAR+ T cells sorted from cultured blood T cells, obtained for CD19 CAR T cell therapy. Subset described: CD8-negative CAR-positive T cells from the infusion product.

Incomplete CDR3 DNA: TGCAGTGCTAGAGATCGAAGGGGCGACTGGGGAGGGCAGCCC. Its protein is CSARDRRGDWGGQP. The full CDR3 protein is CSARDRRGDWGGQPQHF. V usage is TRBV20-1 and J usage is TRBJ1-5; TRBD1 might be the D (5 bases). Read data end 3 residues before the CDR3 end; the end is taken from the germline J gene. This CDR3 comprises 17 residues. Germline V gives CDR1 DFQATT, CDR2 SNEGSKA (reference sequence). Trimming removed 0 bases at V and 7 bases at J, with 22 bases between.